These 28 T cell receptor beta chains share one sample of origin, sequenced in a study of T cell responses to AZD1222 COVID-19 vaccine. TCRdb's table, derived via immunoSEQ multiplex PCR, lists solely in-frame clones and lacks some. The table records 150,000 to 200,000 clones, 85% to 95% of them present only once. Sequenced here: peripheral blood, sampled on day 0 of AZD1222 vaccination. These receptor sequences come from an adult in good health.

The chain recombines TRBV18 with TRBJ2-1; D remains unclear. V shed 3 bases and J shed 0 bases, with 6 bases lying between them. The CDR3 contains 14 residues. CDR1 and CDR2 (germline): KGHSH, LQKENI. The CDR3 bases are TGTGCCAGCTCACCGGTGAGCTCCTACAATGAGCAGTTCTTC. Residues: CASSPVSSYNEQFF.

V is TRBV28 and J is TRBJ1-5, with TRBD1 as a possible D gene (6 bases). This CDR3 spans 15 amino acids. The V gene's germline CDR1 is MDHEN and CDR2 SYDVKM. V dropped 8 bases and J dropped 2 bases, with 16 bases sitting between them. As DNA, the CDR3 is TGTGCCAGCGCGATCCCACAGGGAGGCAATCAGCCCCAGCATTTT. This sequence encodes CASAIPQGGNQPQHF.

This chain links TRBV13 with TRBJ2-3, with D perhaps TRBD1 (6 bases). From germline, CDR1 is PRHDT and CDR2 FYEKMQ (reference sequence). The CDR3 spans 12 residues. Trimming removed 6 bases at V and 11 bases at J, with 15 bases between. The CDR3 bases are TGTGCCAGCAGACAGACAGGTTTTGGGCAGTATTTT. Its protein is CASRQTGFGQYF.

The chain is built from TRBV2 and TRBJ2-3; 9 positions match TRBD2. J was trimmed by 4 bases and V by 2 bases; bases with no gene match: 10. The CDR3 loop spans 17 amino acids. The V gene's germline CDR1 is SNHLY and CDR2 FYNNEI. CDR3 in DNA: TGTGCCAGCAGTGAAATGGTAGCGGGGGCCCCCGCAGATACGCAGTATTTT. Encoded protein: CASSEMVAGAPADTQYF.

This chain joins TRBV5-4 and TRBJ2-5, with TRBD2 identical over 10 bases. This CDR3 region has 16 residues. The J segment lost 4 bases and the V segment lost 4 bases, leaving 10 bases of the junction unmatched. Germline CDR1 and CDR2: SGHNT and YYREEE (reference sequence). CDR3 sequence: CASSIPSGSFAETQYF. The CDR3 DNA reads as TGTGCCAGCAGCATTCCTAGCGGGAGTTTCGCAGAGACCCAGTACTTC.

The chain recombines TRBV25-1 with TRBJ2-7; D gene unclear. The V end lost 2 bases, the J end lost 3 bases, and 11 bases lay between the germline ends. The germline V gene has CDR1 MGHDK and CDR2 SYGVNS. CDR3 size: 14 residues. CDR3 protein: CASSEDKSLYEQYF. The CDR3 DNA is TGTGCCAGCAGTGAAGATAAATCCCTCTACGAGCAGTACTTC.

The chain combines TRBV28 with TRBJ2-7, with TRBD1 matching 10 bases. Germline lookup yields CDR1 MDHEN and CDR2 SYDVKM. The length of the CDR3 is 14 residues. J lost 5 bases, V lost 3 bases, and 4 bases had no gene match. The CDR3 nucleotides read TGTGCCAGCAGTTTCCGGGACAGGGGTCACGAGCAGTACTTC. Its translation is CASSFRDRGHEQYF.

This clone was observed once. The DNA of the CDR3 is TGTGCCAGTAGTATAAGTGGGGGAGAGTTTGGGGATACGCAGTATTTT. Translation: CASSISGGEFGDTQYF. V is TRBV19 and J is TRBJ2-3; D could derive from TRBD1 or TRBD2 (5 bases each). Germline V lookup: CDR1 LNHDA, CDR2 SQIVND (reference sequence). There are 16 residues in the CDR3. V was cut by 2 bases and J by 6 bases, with 18 bases left in between.

This chain connects TRBV6-5 to TRBJ1-2; unclear D gene. V was pared by 0 bases and J by 0 bases, with 11 bases between. The CDR3 totals 16 residues. In germline, CDR1 is MNHEY, CDR2 SVGAGI. As DNA, the CDR3 is TGTGCCAGCAGTTACTCCACAAGCGGACCTAACTATGGCTACACCTTC. Translating gives CASSYSTSGPNYGYTF.

The genes are TRBV5-1 and TRBJ1-5, with D possibly TRBD1 on 5 matching bases. V lost 0 bases and J lost 7, with 11 bases in between. CDR1 and CDR2 (germline): SGHRS, YFSETQ. The length of the CDR3 is 14 residues. The CDR3 region is CASSLDGAGQPQHF. DNA for the CDR3: TGCGCCAGCAGCTTGGACGGGGCTGGCCAGCCCCAGCATTTT.

The rearrangement links TRBV6-5 to TRBJ1-1, with TRBD1 identical over 8 bases. Trimming at V came to 10 bases and at J to 0 bases, leaving 10 bases not matched to a gene. CDR3 length: 15 amino acids. CDR1 and CDR2 from the germline V gene are MNHEY and SVGAGI. DNA of the CDR3: TGTGCCACCCACAGGGGGAACTATTTGAACACTGAAGCTTTCTTT. Translated: CATHRGNYLNTEAFF.

The rearrangement joins TRBV3-1 (or the pseudogene TRBV3-2) to TRBJ1-6; D remains unclear. V was trimmed by 1 base and J by 10 bases, leaving 8 bases between them. The CDR3 length is 13 residues. Germline-derived CDR1 and CDR2 are LGHDT and YNNKEL (reference sequence). The CDR3 reads CASSQGVRSPLHF. The CDR3 DNA is TGTGCCAGCAGCCAAGGGGTGCGCTCACCCCTCCACTTT.

The rearrangement links TRBV7-9 to TRBJ1-2; no clear D. V gave up 6 bases and J gave up 4 bases, with 15 bases separating them. Per germline, CDR1 SEHNR and CDR2 FQNEAQ (reference sequence). The CDR3 runs 14 residues. CDR3 in amino acids: CASSPVGRPYGYTF. In DNA form, the CDR3 reads TGTGCCAGCAGTCCCGTAGGCAGGCCCTATGGCTACACCTTC.

V usage is TRBV29-1 and J usage is TRBJ1-2, with a possible D match to TRBD1 (6 bases). The CDR3 sequence is 13 residues long. Germline lookup yields CDR1 SQVTM and CDR2 ANQGSEA. The V gene lost 7 bases and the J gene lost 2 bases, with 14 bases spanning the gap. CDR3 sequence (DNA): TGCAGCGGTCTGGACAGCGGAAACTATGGCTACACCTTC. It codes for CSGLDSGNYGYTF.

The V gene is TRBV7-9, the J gene TRBJ1-1, with 8 bases matching TRBD1. Germline CDR1 is SEHNR and CDR2 is FQNEAQ (reference sequence). This CDR3 is built from 14 residues. Trimming cost V 5 bases and J 5 bases; bases outside gene matches: 7. The CDR3 loop reads CASSTGQGWTEAFF. The CDR3 DNA sequence: TGTGCCAGCAGCACCGGACAGGGTTGGACTGAAGCTTTCTTT.

This chain uses TRBV12-3 or TRBV12-4 with TRBJ1-6; D not certain. The ends were cut back, 3 bases at V and 13 bases at J, with 10 bases in the middle. The CDR3 sequence is 12 residues long. The CDR3 sequence: CASSLSRRPLHF. CDR3 nucleotides: TGTGCCAGCAGTTTGAGCCGCAGGCCCCTCCACTTT.

V is TRBV29-1 and J is TRBJ2-5, with TRBD2 identical over 7 bases. The CDR3 loop spans 12 amino acids. The germline gives CDR1 SQVTM, CDR2 ANQGSEA. The ends lost 4 bases at V and 2 bases at J; junction bases unmatched: 1. The CDR3 sequence is CSVVGLQETQYF. The CDR3 region has the DNA TGCAGCGTTGTGGGACTACAAGAGACCCAGTACTTC.

The J gene is TRBJ1-2, the V gene TRBV10-3; TRBD1 might be the D (5 bases). V was shortened by 0 bases and J by 7 bases, with 6 bases between the two germline ends. The CDR3 is 12 residues long. Germline CDR1 is ENHRY and CDR2 is SYGVKD. CDR3 region: CAISESRGGYTF. Here the CDR3 DNA reads TGTGCCATCAGTGAGTCGAGGGGTGGCTACACCTTC.

This chain uses TRBV15 with TRBJ2-3; TRBD1 matches at 8 bases. The length of the CDR3 is 13 residues. Germline CDR1 LNHNV, CDR2 YYDKDF (reference sequence). V dropped 1 base and J dropped 6; count of bases not matched to a gene: 0. CDR3 protein: CATSRGDRDTQYF. The DNA for the CDR3 is TGTGCCACCAGCAGAGGGGACAGGGATACGCAGTATTTT.

The chain recombines TRBV5-5 with TRBJ2-7, with a weak D call TRBD2 (6 bases). CDR1 is SGHKS and CDR2 is YYEKEE in the germline V gene (reference sequence). The CDR3 has 16 amino acids. Trimming stripped 1 base from V and 2 bases from J, with 16 bases between. The DNA for the CDR3 is TGTGCCAGCAGCTTGTTTCTTTCGGGGGACCCCTACGAGCAGTACTTC. It yields the protein CASSLFLSGDPYEQYF.

CDR3 region: CASSRKGLYEQYF. DNA for the CDR3: TGTGCCAGCAGCCGAAAGGGCCTTTACGAGCAGTACTTC. This chain links TRBV7-9 with TRBJ2-7; D uncertain. The CDR3 has 13 amino acids. Germline V gene lookup returns CDR1 SEHNR and CDR2 FQNEAQ (reference sequence). V was trimmed by 5 bases and J by 4 bases, leaving 12 bases between them.

The gene calls are TRBV2 and TRBJ1-2; D remains ambiguous. The ends were cut back, 4 bases at V and 6 bases at J, with 9 bases in the middle. Looked up from germline, CDR1 is SNHLY and CDR2 is FYNNEI. There are 12 residues in the CDR3. The CDR3 loop reads CASSGIRNGYTF. In DNA form, the CDR3 reads TGTGCCAGCAGTGGGATCCGTAATGGCTACACCTTC.

The CDR3 DNA is TGTGCCAGCAGCACAGGGGACAGACCCTACGAGCAGTACTTC. Translated: CASSTGDRPYEQYF. This chain links TRBV13 with TRBJ2-7, with 7 bases that match TRBD1. The CDR3 extends over 14 amino acids. Germline V lookup: CDR1 PRHDT, CDR2 FYEKMQ (reference sequence). V lost 5 bases, J lost 2 bases, and 6 bases stayed unmatched.

This clone was detected only a few times. The V and J genes are TRBV18 and TRBJ2-7; TRBD1 is a possible D gene (6 bases). Germline V gene lookup returns CDR1 KGHSH and CDR2 LQKENI. The length of the CDR3 is 15 residues. V was clipped by 3 bases and J by 0 bases, with 12 bases between them. The CDR3 nucleotides read TGTGCCAGCTCACCCGGACAGAGTAGCTCCTACGAGCAGTACTTC. Protein: CASSPGQSSSYEQYF. Using reference TRBV18 and TRBJ2-7 for the parts outside the CDR3, the full variable domain is NAGVMQNPRHLVRRRGQEARLRCSPMKGHSHVYWYRQLPEEGLKFMVYLQKENIIDESGMPKERFSAEFPKEGPSILRIQQVVRGDSAAYFCASSPGQSSSYEQYFGPGTRLTVT.

V usage is TRBV12-5 and J usage is TRBJ1-6, with D possibly TRBD1 on 6 matching bases. CDR1 and CDR2 from the germline V gene are LGHNT and FRNRAP. Trimming removed 4 bases from V and 10 bases from J, with 17 bases in between. CDR3 size: 15 residues. The CDR3 sequence: CASGSKPGQDSPLHF. The CDR3 region has the DNA TGTGCTAGTGGTTCGAAACCGGGACAAGACTCACCCCTCCACTTT.

This chain uses TRBV6-6 with TRBJ1-1; 8 nucleotides match TRBD1. Germline values: CDR1 MNHNY, CDR2 SVGAGI (reference sequence). After removal of 7 bases from V and 3 bases from J, the junction contained 10 bases not matched to a gene. The CDR3 sequence is 15 residues long. CDR3 nucleotide sequence: TGTGCCAGCATTAAAGGACAGGGAGGGGACACTGAAGCTTTCTTT. This sequence encodes CASIKGQGGDTEAFF.

This sequence joins TRBV6-5 and TRBJ1-3; 11 nucleotides align to TRBD1. Per germline, CDR1 MNHEY and CDR2 SVGAGI. The V and J ends lost 9 bases and 6 bases, in that order; junction bases with no gene match: 4. This CDR3 region has 13 residues. The CDR3 sequence is CASKGQGVNTIYF. In nucleotides, the CDR3 is TGTGCCAGTAAGGGACAGGGGGTAAACACCATATATTTT.

This chain connects TRBV3-1 (or the pseudogene TRBV3-2) to TRBJ1-1; D is ambiguous. V shed 4 bases and J shed 0 bases, with 9 bases lying between them. Germline lookup yields CDR1 LGHDT and CDR2 YNNKEL (reference sequence). The CDR3 extends over 14 amino acids. CDR3 loop: CASSPFNVNTEAFF. Here the CDR3 DNA reads TGTGCCAGCAGCCCCTTTAATGTGAACACTGAAGCTTTCTTT.